The sequence of this T cell receptor beta chain was determined in a study of neurological immune-mediated disorders. As for the study in general: Within the group of 34 multiple sclerosis patients, approximately 30 were relapsing-remitting, while 3 were secondary progressive. Study-wide results and caveats: CDR3 amino acid sequences found in expanded clones were never shared across subjects, suggesting private repertoires in all groups.

The cDNA was generated by 5'RACE with 10-nucleotide random UMIs. TCRdb re-analysed the 5' RACE reads in MiXCR, keeping a single row per CDR3 protein. The sample yields about 71,000 distinct CDR3 sequences, nearly 3.5% seen once. This clonotype was detected many times. Its matching antigen is unknown. The length of the CDR3 is 19 residues. V lost 7 bases and J lost 1; bases outside the gene matches: 19. The specimen was PBMCs. The sequence came from a man in his forties with multiple sclerosis. V usage is TRBV12-3 or TRBV12-4 and J usage is TRBJ2-1; 7 bases match TRBD2. CDR3 DNA sequence: TGTGCCAGCACCCACCCGGCTAGCGGAGAAGCCCGTTCCTACAATGAGCAGTTCTTC. It is translated as CASTHPASGEARSYNEQFF.